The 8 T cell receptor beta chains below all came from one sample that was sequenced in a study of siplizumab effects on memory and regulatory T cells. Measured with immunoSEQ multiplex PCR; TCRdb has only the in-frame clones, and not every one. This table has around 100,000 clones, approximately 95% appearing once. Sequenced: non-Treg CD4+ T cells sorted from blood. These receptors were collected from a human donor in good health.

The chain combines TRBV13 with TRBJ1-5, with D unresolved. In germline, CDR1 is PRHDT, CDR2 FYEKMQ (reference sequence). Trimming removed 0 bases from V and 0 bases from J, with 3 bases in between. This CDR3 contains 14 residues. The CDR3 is CASSLGLSNQPQHF. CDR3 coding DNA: TGTGCCAGCAGCTTAGGGCTTAGCAATCAGCCCCAGCATTTT.

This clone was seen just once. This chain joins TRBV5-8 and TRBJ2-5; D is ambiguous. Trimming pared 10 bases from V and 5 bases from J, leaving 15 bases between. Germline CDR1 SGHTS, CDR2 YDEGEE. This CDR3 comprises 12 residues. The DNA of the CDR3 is TGTGCCGCCCCGGCCGCGGAGGAGACCCAGTACTTC. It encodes CAAPAAEETQYF.

DNA of the CDR3: TGCGCCAGCAGCTTGGCGGGCGAGGGGCATGGCTACACCTTC. This codes for CASSLAGEGHGYTF. The chain carries TRBV5-1 and TRBJ1-2, with D perhaps matching TRBD1 (5 bases). In germline, CDR1 is SGHRS, CDR2 YFSETQ. This CDR3 spans 14 amino acids. The V gene lost 0 bases and the J gene lost 6 bases, with 12 bases spanning the gap.

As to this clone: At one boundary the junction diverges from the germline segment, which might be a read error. CDR3 residues: CASSPRTGQNPGELFF. The CDR3, as DNA: TGTGCCAGCAGCCCCCGGACAGGGCAGAACCCCGGGGAGCTGTTTTTT. The rearrangement links TRBV9 to TRBJ2-2; 8 bases map to TRBD1. The CDR3 spans 16 residues. CDR1 and CDR2 from the germline V gene are SGDLS and YYNGEE.

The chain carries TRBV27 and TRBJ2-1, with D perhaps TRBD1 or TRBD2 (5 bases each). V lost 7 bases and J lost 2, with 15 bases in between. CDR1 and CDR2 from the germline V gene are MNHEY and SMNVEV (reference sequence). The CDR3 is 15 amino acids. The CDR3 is CASIQGVRAYNEQFF. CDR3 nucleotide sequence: TGTGCCAGCATCCAGGGCGTGAGGGCCTACAATGAGCAGTTCTTC.

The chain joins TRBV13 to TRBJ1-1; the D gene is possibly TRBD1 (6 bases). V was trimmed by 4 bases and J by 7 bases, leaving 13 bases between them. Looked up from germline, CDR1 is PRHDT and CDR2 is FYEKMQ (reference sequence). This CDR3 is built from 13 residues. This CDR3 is CASSSGQRHEAFF. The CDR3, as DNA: TGTGCCAGCAGCTCCGGACAGCGGCATGAAGCTTTCTTT.

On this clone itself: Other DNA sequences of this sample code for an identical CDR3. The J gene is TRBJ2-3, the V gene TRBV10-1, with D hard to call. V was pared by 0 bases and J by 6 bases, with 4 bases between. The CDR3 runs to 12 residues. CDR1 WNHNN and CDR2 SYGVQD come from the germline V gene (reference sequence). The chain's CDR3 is CASSESGDTQYF. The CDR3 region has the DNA TGCGCCAGCAGTGAGTCGGGGGATACGCAGTATTTT.

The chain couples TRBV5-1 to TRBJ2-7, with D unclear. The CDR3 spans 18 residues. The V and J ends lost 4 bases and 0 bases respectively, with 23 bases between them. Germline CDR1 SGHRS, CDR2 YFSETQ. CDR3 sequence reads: CASSRKLSSEQSSYEQYF. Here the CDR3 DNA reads TGCGCCAGCAGCCGGAAACTATCAAGTGAGCAAAGCTCCTACGAGCAGTACTTC.